This T cell receptor (beta chain) appears in the sequencing data of a study of blood T cell repertoires in COVID-19. Study overall: Acute and convalescent COVID-19 specimens originated in the United States, Italy and Spain.

The CDR3 is made up of 14 amino acids. V gave up 1 base and J gave up 5 bases, with 11 bases separating them. Germline assignment: CDR1 LGHDT and CDR2 YNNKEL (reference sequence). Comment on this clone: Other nucleotide sequences from this sample produce the same CDR3.

Original analysis: Quantification of nucleated cells was approximated via reference gene primer amplification. Generated by immunoSEQ multiplex PCR, the TCRdb table keeps only in-frame clones and is missing some. The V and J calls and clone size were taken over from that table, and D and trimming were inferred from the DNA. The profile shows around 68,000 clones, 79% of them singletons. The chain carries TRBV3-1 (or the pseudogene TRBV3-2) and TRBJ1-1, with D possibly matching TRBD1 (5 bases). This TCR was sampled from a woman aged 45-60 years with acute or convalescent COVID-19. Material for sequencing was peripheral blood. In DNA form, the CDR3 reads TGTGCCAGCAGCCAAGGCGGGGGGAGGACTGAAGCTTTCTTT. It encodes CASSQGGGRTEAFF.